The 14 T cell receptor beta chains below all came from one sample that was sequenced in a study of shared clonotypes between healthy human individuals. The method was immunoSEQ multiplex PCR; TCRdb's version includes in-frame clones alone and lacks a portion of them. Here the sample spans around 350,000 clones, 73% being singletons. What was sequenced was memory CD4+ T cells sorted from blood. Sample subset: CD45RA-negative fraction. The receptors stem from a man under 40 in good health.

This chain links TRBV7-2 with TRBJ2-5, with TRBD2 matching over 11 bases. The CDR3 loop spans 15 amino acids. V lost 2 bases, J lost 5 bases, and 4 bases stayed unmatched. CDR1 is SGHTA, CDR2 FQGNSA, per germline. The CDR3 DNA reads as TGTGCCAGCAGCTTAACTCCTAGCGGGAGGGAGACCCAGTACTTC. The encoded protein is CASSLTPSGRETQYF.

Concerning this clone itself: Other nucleotide sequences in the sample specify the same CDR3. The genes are TRBV27 and TRBJ1-3; 8 bases line up with TRBD1. V gave up 4 bases and J gave up 4 bases; unmatched junction bases: 6. Germline assignment: CDR1 MNHEY and CDR2 SMNVEV (reference sequence). The length of the CDR3 is 15 residues. The CDR3 DNA sequence: TGTGCCAGCAGTTCCCAGGGGGCGTCCGGAAACACCATATATTTT. This translates into CASSSQGASGNTIYF.

CDR3 region: CAWSPGSPGANVLTF. In DNA form, the CDR3 reads TGTGCCTGGAGTCCAGGGAGCCCTGGGGCCAACGTCCTGACTTTC. The rearrangement uses TRBV30 and TRBJ2-6, with D possibly being TRBD1 or TRBD2 (5 bases each). V was clipped by 2 bases and J by 2 bases, with 10 bases between them. This CDR3 is built from 15 residues. Germline V gene data show CDR1 as GTSNPN and CDR2 as SVGIG (reference sequence).

The rearrangement joins TRBV7-3 to TRBJ2-1; D is tentatively TRBD1 or TRBD2 (5 bases each). CDR1 and CDR2 from the germline V gene are SGHTA and FQGTGA. The CDR3 sequence is 16 residues long. V lost 3 bases, J lost 6 bases, and 18 bases lay in between. The CDR3, as DNA: TGTGCCAGCAGCTTCTCTCATACCGGGACGCGCAATGAGCAGTTCTTC. This gives the protein CASSFSHTGTRNEQFF.

The CDR3 sequence: CASSKDEGFGNEQFF. The DNA for the CDR3 is TGCGCCAGCAGCAAGGATGAGGGTTTCGGCAATGAGCAGTTCTTC. The chain has TRBV5-1 and TRBJ2-1, with D possibly matching TRBD2 (5 bases). The CDR3 sequence is 15 residues long. V lost 4 bases, J lost 6 bases, and 17 bases lay in between. Looked up from germline, CDR1 is SGHRS and CDR2 is YFSETQ.

The rearrangement joins TRBV28 to TRBJ1-1, with D hard to call. The CDR3 is made up of 15 amino acids. V was clipped by 3 bases and J by 1 base, with 12 bases between them. Per germline, CDR1 MDHEN and CDR2 SYDVKM. CDR3 protein: CASSFRRAWNTEAFF. The CDR3 region has the DNA TGTGCCAGCAGTTTCAGGCGCGCTTGGAACACTGAAGCTTTCTTT.

The chain joins TRBV7-6 to TRBJ2-3, with a weak D call TRBD2 (6 bases). The germline V gene has CDR1 SGHVS and CDR2 FNYEAQ. The CDR3 is 15 residues long. With 1 base removed from V and 1 base from J, the gap between germline ends came to 9 bases. The CDR3 nucleotides are TGTGCCAGCAGCTTAGGACTAGGCGGCACAGATACGCAGTATTTT. Protein sequence: CASSLGLGGTDTQYF.

This clone was seen more than once but under ten times. The genes are TRBV6-5 and TRBJ2-5, with D perhaps matching TRBD1 (6 bases). Germline values: CDR1 MNHEY, CDR2 SVGAGI. The V end was cut by 6 bases, the J end by 7 bases, with 18 bases between. The CDR3 totals 14 residues. CDR3 nucleotide sequence: TGTGCCAGCAGACCCCTCTGGGACACAAGGACCCAGTACTTC. It yields the protein CASRPLWDTRTQYF.

The CDR3 region is CASSETGGNGYTF. The CDR3 bases are TGTGCCAGCAGTGAGACAGGGGGTAATGGCTACACCTTC. The J gene is TRBJ1-2, the V gene TRBV6-1; 9 nucleotides line up with TRBD1. This CDR3 has 13 amino acids. Germline V gene data show CDR1 as MNHNS and CDR2 as SASEGT. J lost 6 bases, V lost 3 bases, and 2 bases had no gene match.

V gene TRBV7-9 combines with J gene TRBJ1-2; D possibly corresponds to TRBD1 (6 bases). CDR3 length equals 16 residues. Between the trimmed V and J ends, which lost 5 bases and 1 base, there was a span of 17 bases. Per the germline V gene, CDR1 is SEHNR and CDR2 is FQNEAQ (reference sequence). CDR3 region: CASSPISGVRNYGYTF. The CDR3 coding sequence is TGTGCCAGCAGCCCTATATCAGGGGTGCGTAACTATGGCTACACCTTC. The full variable domain, completed using reference TRBV7-9 and TRBJ1-2, is DTGVSQNPRHKITKRGQNVTFRCDPISEHNRLYWYRQTLGQGPEFLTYFQNEAQLEKSRLLSDRFSAERPKGSFSTLEIQRTEQGDSAMYLCASSPISGVRNYGYTFGSGTRLTVV.

In its sample, this clone was seen once. V usage is TRBV18 and J usage is TRBJ1-2, with D hard to call. This CDR3 has 13 residues. V shed 3 bases and J shed 2 bases, with 7 bases lying between them. The germline gives CDR1 KGHSH, CDR2 LQKENI. CDR3 residues: CASSPNSNYGYTF. In DNA form, the CDR3 reads TGTGCCAGCTCACCCAACAGCAACTATGGCTACACCTTC.

V gene TRBV28 combines with J gene TRBJ2-3; D is perhaps TRBD1 or TRBD2 (6 bases each). The CDR3 loop spans 13 amino acids. Germline values: CDR1 MDHEN, CDR2 SYDVKM. The V end was cut by 6 bases, the J end by 8 bases, with 15 bases between. In DNA form, the CDR3 reads TGTGCCAGCAGGTTAGGGGGGCGCGGTACGCAGTATTTT. Protein: CASRLGGRGTQYF.

A single count supports this clone. V gene TRBV11-2 combines with J gene TRBJ2-5; D is perhaps TRBD1 or TRBD2 (5 bases each). The ends were cut back, 2 bases at V and 4 bases at J, with 8 bases in the middle. The CDR3 is made up of 13 amino acids. Germline V gene data show CDR1 as SGHAT and CDR2 as FQNNGV. The CDR3 sequence: CASSLPGAETQYF. The CDR3, as DNA: TGTGCCAGCAGCTTACCCGGGGCAGAGACCCAGTACTTC.

V and J are TRBV19 and TRBJ2-1, with 10 bases matching TRBD1. Germline V gene data show CDR1 as LNHDA and CDR2 as SQIVND (reference sequence). The CDR3 contains 15 residues. With 3 bases clipped from V and 7 bases from J, the junction kept 6 bases outside the gene matches. The CDR3 DNA follows: TGTGCCAGTAGTATTTTGGGACAGGGGACGAATGAGCAGTTCTTC. Protein product: CASSILGQGTNEQFF.